Below, 10 T cell receptor beta chains from the same sample are listed, as sequenced in a study of neurological immune-mediated disorders. MiXCR, applied by TCRdb to the 5' RACE reads, yields one record per CDR3 protein. The profile shows about 53,000 distinct CDR3 sequences, roughly 3.5% of them singletons. The sample comprised PBMCs. The receptors here all came from a woman aged 25-40 years with multiple sclerosis.

This clonotype was picked up a small number of times. A much more abundant neighbour one base away suggests this may be a read error. CDR3 amino acids: CASSWGGQSKTEIQYF. Written as DNA, the CDR3 is TGCGCCAGCAGCTGGGGGGGACAATCGAAAACGGAAATTCAGTACTTC. This sequence joins TRBV5-1 and TRBJ2-4; maybe TRBD2 (7 bases). The CDR3 runs 16 residues. Trimming stripped 3 bases from V and 10 bases from J, with 23 bases between. Germline V gene lookup returns CDR1 SGHRS and CDR2 YFSETQ.

This clonotype was detected many times. The rearrangement links TRBV3-1 to TRBJ2-1; perhaps TRBD1 as D (6 bases). This CDR3 region has 15 residues. Germline V gene sequence: CDR1 LGHDT, CDR2 YNNKEL (reference sequence). Trimming took off 6 bases at V and 2 bases at J, with 14 bases between the two ends. The CDR3 spells CASSSDSMTYNEQFF. In nucleotides, the CDR3 is TGTGCCAGCAGTTCGGACAGCATGACCTACAATGAGCAGTTCTTC.

This clonotype was seen ten or more times. The chain uses TRBV5-1 and TRBJ2-7; D not certain. This CDR3 is 13 amino acids long. V was shortened by 2 bases and J by 1 base, with 7 bases between the two germline ends. Germline V gene sequence: CDR1 SGHRS, CDR2 YFSETQ. The CDR3 DNA reads as TGCGCCAGCAGCTTTGACAAATCCTACGAGCAGTACTTC. It specifies CASSFDKSYEQYF.

The table lists this clonotype with many counts. The V and J genes are TRBV7-2 and TRBJ2-7; the match to TRBD2 covers 8 bases. This CDR3 has 14 residues. V gave up 2 bases and J gave up 5 bases; unmatched junction bases: 5. The germline V gene encodes CDR1 SGHTA and CDR2 FQGNSA. CDR3 nucleotide sequence: TGTGCCAGCAGCTTAAGCGGGAGAGTAAACGAGCAGTACTTC. It is translated as CASSLSGRVNEQYF.

There are many counts of this clonotype. This chain joins TRBV28 and TRBJ1-2, with 7 bases aligning to TRBD1. CDR3 length: 12 amino acids. V was pared by 8 bases and J by 6 bases, with 6 bases of the junction left unmatched. Germline CDR1 MDHEN, CDR2 SYDVKM. The DNA for the CDR3 is TGTGCCAGCGAGGGGGCGAGCCATGGCTACACCTTC. It codes for CASEGASHGYTF.

This clonotype was picked up many times. The chain has TRBV20-1 and TRBJ1-1; D remains unclear. Deletions cut 6 bases from V and 2 bases from J, with 10 bases between. Germline CDR1 reads DFQATT; CDR2 reads SNEGSKA (reference sequence). This CDR3 contains 12 residues. The CDR3 sequence: CSAPVGNTEAFF. CDR3 DNA: TGCAGTGCCCCCGTCGGAAACACTGAAGCTTTCTTT.

The chain is built from TRBV20-1 and TRBJ2-1, with TRBD1 as a possible D gene (7 bases). Trimming removed 6 bases at V and 1 base at J, with 16 bases between. This CDR3 contains 15 residues. Germline-derived CDR1 and CDR2 are DFQATT and SNEGSKA (reference sequence). The CDR3 DNA is TGCAGTGCCGTCTCAGGGGGGCGATCCTACAATGAGCAGTTCTTC. Amino acids: CSAVSGGRSYNEQFF.

This clonotype was seen at least ten times. The chain couples TRBV4-3 to TRBJ2-1, with 7 bases lining up with TRBD2. Trimming cost V 4 bases and J 6 bases; bases outside gene matches: 6. The germline gives CDR1 LGHNA, CDR2 YSLEER. This CDR3 is 14 amino acids long. DNA of the CDR3: TGCGCCAGCAGCCCGGGGAGGGGAAGCAATGAGCAGTTCTTC. It is translated as CASSPGRGSNEQFF.

A few counts support this clonotype. This could be a read error, since a much larger clone is one nucleotide away. The genes are TRBV20-1 and TRBJ2-5, with D hard to call. The CDR3 covers 14 residues. Per germline, CDR1 DFQATT and CDR2 SNEGSKA (reference sequence). V was trimmed by 5 bases and J by 2 bases, leaving 15 bases between them. CDR3 region: CSAAGSKIQETQYF. In DNA, the CDR3 is TGCAGTGCTGCTGGATCGAAAATACAAGAGACCCAGTACTTC.

This clonotype came up a few times. One junction end disagrees with the germline gene, perhaps due to a read error. This rearrangement joins TRBV20-1 to TRBJ1-5; 7 bases fit TRBD1. Germline lookup yields CDR1 DFQATT and CDR2 SNEGSKA (reference sequence). The CDR3 consists of 16 residues. CDR3 in amino acids: CSATNRGLLSNQPQNF. The CDR3 DNA reads as TGCAGTGCTACGAACAGGGGACTGCTAAGCAATCAGCCCCAGAATTTT.